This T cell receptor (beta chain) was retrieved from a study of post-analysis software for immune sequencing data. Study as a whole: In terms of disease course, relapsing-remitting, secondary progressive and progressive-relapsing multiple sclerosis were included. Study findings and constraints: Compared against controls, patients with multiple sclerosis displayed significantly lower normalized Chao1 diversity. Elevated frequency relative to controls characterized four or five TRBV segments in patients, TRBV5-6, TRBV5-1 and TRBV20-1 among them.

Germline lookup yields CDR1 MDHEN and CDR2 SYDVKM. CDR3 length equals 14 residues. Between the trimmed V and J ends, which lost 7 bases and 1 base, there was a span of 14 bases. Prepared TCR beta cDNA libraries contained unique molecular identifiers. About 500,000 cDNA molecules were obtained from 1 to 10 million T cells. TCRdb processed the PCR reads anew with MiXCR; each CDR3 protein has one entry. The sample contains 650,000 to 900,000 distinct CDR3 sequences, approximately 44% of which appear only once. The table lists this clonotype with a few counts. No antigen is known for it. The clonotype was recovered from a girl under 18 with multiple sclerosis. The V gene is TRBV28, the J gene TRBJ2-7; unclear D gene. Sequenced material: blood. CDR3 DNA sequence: TGTGCCAGCACAGTTCCCGGTTGGTCCTACGAGCAGTACTTC. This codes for CASTVPGWSYEQYF.